In this sample, the clone carrying this T cell receptor (beta chain) turned up many times. The antigen is unknown. CDR1 MGHDK and CDR2 SYGVNS come from the germline V gene. This CDR3 contains 16 residues. The ends lost 1 base at V and 5 bases at J; junction bases unmatched: 6. This record comes from a study of T cell repertoires in cytomegalovirus infection. Study details: Evidence of both CMV infection and a matching HLA type came from public TCR beta signatures.

Study conclusions and caveats: People with CMV and the relevant HLA were identified by cumulative public TCR beta family frequency. It was HLA-C-restricted CMV-specific TCR beta clonotypes that dominated the response ex vivo.

TCRdb redid the calling of the reads with MiXCR, one entry per CDR3 protein. The sample has 90,000 to 120,000 distinct CDR3 sequences; around a quarter are singletons. This rearrangement joins TRBV25-1 to TRBJ2-1; 9 nucleotides match TRBD2. This receptor was identified in a human donor in good health (CMV status not recorded). Some clones in this sample may be carry-over from other donors' samples. The sample comprised CD8+ T cells from PBMCs. CDR3 residues: CASSEWGTSYHNEQFF. The DNA for the CDR3 is TGTGCCAGCAGTGAATGGGGGACTAGCTACCACAATGAGCAGTTCTTC.